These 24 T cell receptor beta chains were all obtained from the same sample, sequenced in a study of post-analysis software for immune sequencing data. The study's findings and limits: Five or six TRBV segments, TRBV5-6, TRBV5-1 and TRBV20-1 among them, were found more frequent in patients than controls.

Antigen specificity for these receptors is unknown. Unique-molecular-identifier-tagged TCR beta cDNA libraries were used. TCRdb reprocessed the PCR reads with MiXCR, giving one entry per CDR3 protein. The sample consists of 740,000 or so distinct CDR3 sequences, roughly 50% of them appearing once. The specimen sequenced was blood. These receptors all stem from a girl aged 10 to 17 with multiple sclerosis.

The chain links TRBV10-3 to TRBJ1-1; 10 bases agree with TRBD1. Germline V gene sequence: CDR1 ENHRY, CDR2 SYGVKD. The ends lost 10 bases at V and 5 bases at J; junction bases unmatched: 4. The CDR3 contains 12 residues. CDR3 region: CATGQGETEAFF. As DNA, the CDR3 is TGTGCCACCGGACAGGGGGAGACTGAAGCTTTCTTT.

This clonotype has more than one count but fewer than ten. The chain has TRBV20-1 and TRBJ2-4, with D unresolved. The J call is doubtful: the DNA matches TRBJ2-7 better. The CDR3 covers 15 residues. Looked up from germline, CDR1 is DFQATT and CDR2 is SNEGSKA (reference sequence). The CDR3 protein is CSAREPSSHDYEQYF. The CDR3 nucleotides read TGCAGTGCTAGAGAGCCCAGTAGCCACGACTACGAGCAGTACTTC.

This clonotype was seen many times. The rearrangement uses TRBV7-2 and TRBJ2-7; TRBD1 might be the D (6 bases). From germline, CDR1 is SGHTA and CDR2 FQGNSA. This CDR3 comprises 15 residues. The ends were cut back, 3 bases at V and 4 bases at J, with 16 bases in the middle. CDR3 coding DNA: TGTGCCAGCAGCTTTCGGGACAATCGAGAATACGAGCAGTACTTC. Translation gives CASSFRDNREYEQYF. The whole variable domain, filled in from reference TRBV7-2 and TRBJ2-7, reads GAGVSQSPSNKVTEKGKDVELRCDPISGHTALYWYRQSLGQGLEFLIYFQGNSAPDKSGLPSDRFSAERTGGSVSTLTIQRTQQEDSAVYLCASSFRDNREYEQYFGPGTRLTVT.

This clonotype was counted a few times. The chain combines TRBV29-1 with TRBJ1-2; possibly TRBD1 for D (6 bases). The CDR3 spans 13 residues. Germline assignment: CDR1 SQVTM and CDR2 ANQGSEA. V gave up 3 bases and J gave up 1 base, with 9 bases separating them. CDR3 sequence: CSVDWGRNYGYTF. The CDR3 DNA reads TGCAGCGTTGACTGGGGGCGTAACTATGGCTACACCTTC. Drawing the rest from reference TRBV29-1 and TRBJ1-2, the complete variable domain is SAVISQKPSRDICQRGTSLTIQCQVDSQVTMMFWYRQQPGQSLTLIATANQGSEATYESGFVIDKFPISRPNLTFSTLTVSNMSPEDSSIYLCSVDWGRNYGYTFGSGTRLTVV.

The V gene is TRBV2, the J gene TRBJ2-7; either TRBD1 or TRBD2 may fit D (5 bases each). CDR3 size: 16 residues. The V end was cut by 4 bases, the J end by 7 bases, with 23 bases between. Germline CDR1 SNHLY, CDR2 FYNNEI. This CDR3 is CASSVRSGTVLREQYF. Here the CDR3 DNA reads TGTGCCAGCAGTGTACGATCCGGGACCGTCCTGAGAGAGCAGTACTTC.

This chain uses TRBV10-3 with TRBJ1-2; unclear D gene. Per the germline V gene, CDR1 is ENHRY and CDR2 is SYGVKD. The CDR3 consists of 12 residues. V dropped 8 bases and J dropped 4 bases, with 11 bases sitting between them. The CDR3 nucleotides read TGTGCCATCGGCGGGGTTAGCTATGGCTACACCTTC. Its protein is CAIGGVSYGYTF.

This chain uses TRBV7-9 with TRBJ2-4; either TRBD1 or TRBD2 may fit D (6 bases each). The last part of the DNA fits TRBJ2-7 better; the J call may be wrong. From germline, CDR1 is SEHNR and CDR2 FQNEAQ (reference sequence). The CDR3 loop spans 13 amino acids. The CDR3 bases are TGTGCCAGCAGCTCCACAGGGCGGGGCGAGCAGTACTTC. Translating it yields CASSSTGRGEQYF.

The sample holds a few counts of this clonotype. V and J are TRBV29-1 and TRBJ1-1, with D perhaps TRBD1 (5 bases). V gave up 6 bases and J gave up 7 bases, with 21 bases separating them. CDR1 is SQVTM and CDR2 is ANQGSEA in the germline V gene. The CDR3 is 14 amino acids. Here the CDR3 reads CSVPKPAGRGEAFF. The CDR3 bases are TGCAGCGTCCCAAAGCCGGCAGGGCGCGGTGAAGCTTTCTTT.

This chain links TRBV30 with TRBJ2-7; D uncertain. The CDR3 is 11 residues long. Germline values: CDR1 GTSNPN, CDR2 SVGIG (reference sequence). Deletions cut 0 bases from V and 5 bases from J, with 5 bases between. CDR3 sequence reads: CAWSVLNEQYF. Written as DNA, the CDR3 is TGTGCCTGGAGTGTACTTAACGAGCAGTACTTC.

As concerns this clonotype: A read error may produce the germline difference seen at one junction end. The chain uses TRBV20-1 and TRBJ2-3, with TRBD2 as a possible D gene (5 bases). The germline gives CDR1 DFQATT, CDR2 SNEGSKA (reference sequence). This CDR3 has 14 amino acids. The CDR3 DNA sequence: TGCAGTGCTGAAGGCCTAGCTCACCCAGATATGCAGTATTTT. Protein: CSAEGLAHPDMQYF.

CDR3 nucleotide sequence: TGTGCCAGCAGCTTGAAGACAGGGGTTACGGGTGGCTACACCTTC. The encoded protein is CASSLKTGVTGGYTF. The chain employs TRBV5-4 and TRBJ1-2; the match to TRBD1 covers 8 bases. The V and J ends lost 1 base and 7 bases, in that order; junction bases with no gene match: 9. CDR3 size: 15 residues. The germline gives CDR1 SGHNT, CDR2 YYREEE (reference sequence).

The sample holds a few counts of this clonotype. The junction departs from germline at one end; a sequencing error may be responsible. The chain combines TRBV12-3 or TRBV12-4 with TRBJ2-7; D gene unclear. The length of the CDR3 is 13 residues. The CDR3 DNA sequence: TGTGCCAGCAGCCTTCGAGAACAGAGCGAGCAGTACTTT. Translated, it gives CASSLREQSEQYF.

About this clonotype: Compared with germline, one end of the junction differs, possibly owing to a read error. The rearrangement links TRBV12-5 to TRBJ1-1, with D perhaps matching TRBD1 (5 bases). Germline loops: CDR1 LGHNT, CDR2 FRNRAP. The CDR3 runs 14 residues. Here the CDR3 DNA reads TGCGCTAGTGCCCCCGCAGGGATGAACACTGAAGCTTTCTTT. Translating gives CASAPAGMNTEAFF.

CDR3: CASSFGARWGQSSWGYTF. The CDR3 DNA follows: TGTGCCAGCAGCTTCGGCGCGAGGTGGGGACAGTCTTCCTGGGGCTACACCTTC. The rearrangement links TRBV7-9 to TRBJ1-2, with 7 bases matching TRBD1. Looked up from germline, CDR1 is SEHNR and CDR2 is FQNEAQ (reference sequence). The CDR3 length is 18 residues. V dropped 3 bases and J dropped 8; count of bases not matched to a gene: 21.

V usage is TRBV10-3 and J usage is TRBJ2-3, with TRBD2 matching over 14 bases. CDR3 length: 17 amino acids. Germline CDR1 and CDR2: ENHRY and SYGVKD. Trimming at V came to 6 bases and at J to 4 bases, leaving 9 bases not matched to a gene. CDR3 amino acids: CAISPTSGRANADTQYF. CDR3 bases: TGTGCCATCAGCCCGACTAGCGGGAGGGCCAACGCAGATACGCAGTATTTT.

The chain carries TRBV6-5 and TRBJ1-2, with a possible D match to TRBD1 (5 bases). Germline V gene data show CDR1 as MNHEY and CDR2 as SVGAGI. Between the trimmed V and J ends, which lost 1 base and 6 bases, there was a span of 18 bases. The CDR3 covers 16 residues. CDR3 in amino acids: CASSYFTGRGVNGYTF. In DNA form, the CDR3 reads TGTGCCAGCAGTTACTTCACCGGCCGGGGGGTAAATGGCTACACCTTC.

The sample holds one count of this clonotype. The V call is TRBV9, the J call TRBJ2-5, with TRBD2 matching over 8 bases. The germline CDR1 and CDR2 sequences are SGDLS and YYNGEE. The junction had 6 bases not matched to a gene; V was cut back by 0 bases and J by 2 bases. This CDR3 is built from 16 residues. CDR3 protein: CASSVGRGVEQETQYF. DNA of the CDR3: TGTGCCAGCAGCGTAGGGCGGGGGGTCGAACAAGAGACCCAGTACTTC.

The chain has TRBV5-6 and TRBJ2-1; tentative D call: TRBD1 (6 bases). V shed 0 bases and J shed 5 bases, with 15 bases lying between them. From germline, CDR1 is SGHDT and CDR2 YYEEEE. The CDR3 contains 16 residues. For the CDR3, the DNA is TGTGCCAGCAGCTTGGGAGGGGGAGCACGCCACAATGAGCAGTTCTTC. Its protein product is CASSLGGGARHNEQFF.

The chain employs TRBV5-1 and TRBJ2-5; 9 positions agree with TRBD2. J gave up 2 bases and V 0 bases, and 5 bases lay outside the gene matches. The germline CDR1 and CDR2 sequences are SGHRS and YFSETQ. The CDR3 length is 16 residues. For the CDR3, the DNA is TGCGCCAGCAGCTTGGGGGTAGCGGGGGCACAAGAGACCCAGTACTTC. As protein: CASSLGVAGAQETQYF.

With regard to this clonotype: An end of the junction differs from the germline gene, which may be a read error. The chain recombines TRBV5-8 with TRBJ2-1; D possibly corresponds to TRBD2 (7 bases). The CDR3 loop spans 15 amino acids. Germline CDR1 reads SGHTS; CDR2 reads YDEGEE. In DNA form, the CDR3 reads TGTGCTAGCAGCGCGGGGGCGAGCTCCTACAATGAGCAGTTCTTC. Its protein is CASSAGASSYNEQFF.

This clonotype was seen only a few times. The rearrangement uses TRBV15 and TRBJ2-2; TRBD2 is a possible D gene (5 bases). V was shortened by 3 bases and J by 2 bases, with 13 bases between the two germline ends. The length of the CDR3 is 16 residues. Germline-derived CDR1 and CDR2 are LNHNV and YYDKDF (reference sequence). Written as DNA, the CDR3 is TGTGCCACCAGCAGCCACGGAGGCCCCAACACCGGGGAGCTGTTTTTT. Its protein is CATSSHGGPNTGELFF.

The CDR3 sequence: CSVDDRVQETQYF. The DNA for the CDR3 is TGCAGCGTGGATGACAGGGTCCAAGAGACCCAGTACTTC. The rearrangement uses TRBV29-1 and TRBJ2-5; 7 bases agree with TRBD1. V shed 6 bases, J shed 1 base, and the junction held 5 bases outside the gene matches. CDR3 size: 13 residues. Germline assignment: CDR1 SQVTM and CDR2 ANQGSEA.

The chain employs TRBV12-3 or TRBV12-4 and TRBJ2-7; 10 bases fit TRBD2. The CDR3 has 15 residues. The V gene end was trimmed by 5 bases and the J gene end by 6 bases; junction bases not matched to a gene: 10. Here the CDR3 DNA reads TGTGCCAGCAGTCCTGGACTAGCGGAGGGGGGCGAGCAGTACTTC. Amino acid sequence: CASSPGLAEGGEQYF.

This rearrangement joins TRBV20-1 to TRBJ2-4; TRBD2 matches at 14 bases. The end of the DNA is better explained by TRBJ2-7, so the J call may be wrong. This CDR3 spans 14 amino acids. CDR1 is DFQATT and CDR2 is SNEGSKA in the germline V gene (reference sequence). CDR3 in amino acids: CSVPTGLAGDEQYF. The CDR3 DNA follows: TGCAGTGTTCCAACGGGACTAGCGGGAGACGAGCAGTACTTC.